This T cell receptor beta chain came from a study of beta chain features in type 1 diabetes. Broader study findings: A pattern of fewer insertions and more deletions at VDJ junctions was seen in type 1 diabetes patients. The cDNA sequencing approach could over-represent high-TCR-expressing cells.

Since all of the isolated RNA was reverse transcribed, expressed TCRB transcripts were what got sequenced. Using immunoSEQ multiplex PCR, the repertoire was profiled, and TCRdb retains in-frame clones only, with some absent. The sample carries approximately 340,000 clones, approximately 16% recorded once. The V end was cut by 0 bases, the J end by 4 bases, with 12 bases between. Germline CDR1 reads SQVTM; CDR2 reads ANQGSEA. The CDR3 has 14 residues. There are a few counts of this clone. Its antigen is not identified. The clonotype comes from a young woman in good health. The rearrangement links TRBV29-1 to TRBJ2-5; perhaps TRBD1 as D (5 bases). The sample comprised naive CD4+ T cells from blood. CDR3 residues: CSVEDPVGRETQYF. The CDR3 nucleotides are TGCAGCGTTGAAGATCCCGTGGGGCGAGAGACCCAGTACTTC.